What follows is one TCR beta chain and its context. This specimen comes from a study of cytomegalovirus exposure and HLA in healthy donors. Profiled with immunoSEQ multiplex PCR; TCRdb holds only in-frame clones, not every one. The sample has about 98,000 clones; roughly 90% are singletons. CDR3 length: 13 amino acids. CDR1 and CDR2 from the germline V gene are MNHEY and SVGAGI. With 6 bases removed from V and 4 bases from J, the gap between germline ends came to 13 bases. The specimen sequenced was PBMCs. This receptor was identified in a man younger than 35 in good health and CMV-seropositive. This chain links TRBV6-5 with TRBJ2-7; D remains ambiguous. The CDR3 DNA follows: TGTGCCAGCAGGGGTAGCACGGTGTACGAGCAGTACTTC. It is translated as CASRGSTVYEQYF.